This T cell receptor beta chain was sequenced in a study of cytomegalovirus exposure and HLA in healthy donors. Regarding the study as a whole: Equally common other TCR beta chains were less clonally expanded than HLA-associated ones, a later analysis found. For most TCR sequences rarity was the rule, although some public TCRs occurred in many donors. DRB1 had the most TCR associations and HLA-C the fewest, a later analysis found, with rates varying by HLA locus.

The PCR employed 60 Vbeta primers together with 13 Jbeta primers. Authors' data handling: Approximately 12 million of about 88 million unique TCR beta chains were shared, per a later count. Assay used: immunoSEQ multiplex PCR; TCRdb lists only in-frame clones, some missing. From that table come the V and J calls and clone size; the DNA was used to work out D and trimming. The repertoire holds under 250,000 clones, with around three quarters as singletons. The ends lost 4 bases at V and 6 bases at J; junction bases unmatched: 9. The CDR3 contains 14 residues. CDR1 is SGDLS and CDR2 is YYNGEE in the germline V gene. In regard to this clone: Its target is not known.

The specimen was PBMCs. The chain links TRBV9 to TRBJ1-2; TRBD1 matches 7 bases. This clonotype was sampled from a woman aged 30 to 39 in good health and CMV-seropositive. This CDR3 is CASSPWGQYNGYTF. The CDR3 DNA is TGTGCCAGCAGCCCGTGGGGACAGTATAATGGCTACACCTTC.